The 32 T cell receptor beta chains reported below all come from one sample, sequenced in a study of T cells in Graves' hyperthyroidism and ophthalmopathy. Regions amplified from RNA transcripts were the TCR beta CDR3 regions. Researchers ran a first-round RT-PCR on the TCR CDR3 using the HTBI primer set. MiXCR was run by TCRdb on the multiplex PCR reads, yielding one entry per CDR3 protein. The sample includes just over 550,000 distinct CDR3 sequences, just over 45% of them seen just once. The material sequenced was peripheral blood or thyroid tissue (not recorded which). The receptors were gathered from a woman between 18 and 29 years old with Graves' hyperthyroidism.

The chain links TRBV6-1 to TRBJ1-5; 9 nucleotides match TRBD1. The germline V gene has CDR1 MNHNS and CDR2 SASEGT. The CDR3 spans 14 residues. Losses at the gene ends were 7 bases for V and 6 bases for J; bases not matched to a gene: 7. CDR3: CASTDRGVIQPQHF. CDR3 bases: TGTGCCAGCACTGACAGGGGGGTAATTCAGCCCCAGCATTTT.

Here the CDR3 reads CASTPGVGTYSPLHF. The CDR3 region has the DNA TGTGCCAGCACCCCCGGGGTGGGGACGTATTCACCCCTCCACTTT. This sequence joins TRBV2 and TRBJ1-6, with a possible D match to TRBD1 (5 bases). The CDR3 length is 15 residues. The germline V and J ends were trimmed by 7 bases and 8 bases, with 18 bases remaining between them. Germline CDR1 reads SNHLY; CDR2 reads FYNNEI.

Here the CDR3 DNA reads TGTGCCATCAGTCTGGACAGGAACACTGGGGCCAACGTCCTGACTTTC. This sequence encodes CAISLDRNTGANVLTF. V gene TRBV10-3 combines with J gene TRBJ2-6, with TRBD1 matching 7 bases. This CDR3 is 16 amino acids long. Germline-derived CDR1 and CDR2 are ENHRY and SYGVKD. V lost 5 bases, J lost 2 bases, and 6 bases stayed unmatched.

This sequence joins TRBV7-4 and TRBJ2-5, with no clear D. Between the trimmed V and J ends, which lost 0 bases and 4 bases, there was a span of 9 bases. Germline CDR1 is SGHVT and CDR2 is SQSDAQ. The CDR3 runs 14 residues. The CDR3 DNA follows: TGTGCCAGCAGCTTAGCCCTAGGCGTAGAGACCCAGTACTTC. Translation gives CASSLALGVETQYF. Supplemented by reference TRBV7-4 and TRBJ2-5, the full variable domain reads GAGVSQSPRYKVAKRGRDVALRCDSISGHVTLYWYRQTLGQGSEVLTYSQSDAQRDKSGRPSGRFSAERPERSVSTLKIQRTEQGDSAVYLCASSLALGVETQYFGPGTRLLVL.

This sequence joins TRBV7-2 and TRBJ1-3, with 7 bases that match TRBD1. Germline V CDR1 and CDR2: SGHTA, FQGNSA. The V segment lost 5 bases and the J segment 2 bases; nucleotides outside the gene matches: 9. The CDR3 spans 16 residues. CDR3 sequence (DNA): TGTGCCAGCAGCCTGCACGGACAGGCGACTGGAAACACCATATATTTT. It codes for CASSLHGQATGNTIYF.

The genes are TRBV2 and TRBJ2-5; D not resolved. The V end lost 10 bases, the J end lost 9 bases, and 21 bases lay between the germline ends. CDR3 length: 13 residues. Per the germline V gene, CDR1 is SNHLY and CDR2 is FYNNEI. CDR3 bases: TGTGCCACCTCGGGCAGCCGCAATCAGCCCCAGTACTTC. Its protein product is CATSGSRNQPQYF. Drawing the rest from reference TRBV2 and TRBJ2-5, the complete variable domain is EPEVTQTPSHQVTQMGQEVILRCVPISNHLYFYWYRQILGQKVEFLVSFYNNEISEKSEIFDDQFSVERPDGSNFTLKIRSTKLEDSAMYFCATSGSRNQPQYFGPGTRLLVL.

V usage is TRBV20-1 and J usage is TRBJ2-7, with D possibly matching TRBD2 (6 bases). The germline V and J ends were trimmed by 0 bases and 6 bases, with 12 bases remaining between them. Germline V gene data show CDR1 as DFQATT and CDR2 as SNEGSKA (reference sequence). This CDR3 comprises 13 residues. The CDR3 spells CSARDGRLGEQYF. CDR3 DNA: TGCAGTGCTAGAGACGGGAGACTGGGCGAGCAGTACTTC.

The chain links TRBV12-3 or TRBV12-4 to TRBJ2-7; the D is unclear. The V and J ends lost 6 bases and 0 bases respectively, with 12 bases between them. CDR3 length: 14 amino acids. The CDR3 protein is CASRVTASSYEQYF. In DNA, the CDR3 is TGTGCCAGCAGGGTCACAGCGAGCTCCTACGAGCAGTACTTC.

To note about this clonotype: The germline gene is not matched at one end of the junction; a read error may be the cause. The chain has TRBV7-6 and TRBJ2-7; TRBD1 aligns across 7 bases. This CDR3 contains 15 residues. Looked up from germline, CDR1 is SGHVS and CDR2 is FNYEAQ. The CDR3 loop is CASSQRRQGNYEQYF. CDR3 in DNA: TGCGCCAGCAGCCAAAGGCGACAGGGAAACTACGAGCAGTACTTC.

This clonotype was detected ten times or more. The chain recombines TRBV24-1 with TRBJ2-2; tentatively, D is TRBD1 or TRBD2 (5 bases each). The CDR3 has 15 amino acids. The germline gives CDR1 KGHDR, CDR2 SFDVKD. Trimming pared 4 bases from V and 3 bases from J, leaving 11 bases between. This chain's CDR3 is CATSEGDLDTGELFF. CDR3 coding DNA: TGTGCCACCAGTGAGGGGGACCTAGACACCGGGGAGCTGTTTTTT.

CDR3 amino acids: CASSFLGTGGSDTQYF. CDR3 nucleotides: TGTGCCAGCAGCTTCCTGGGGACAGGGGGGTCAGATACGCAGTATTTT. V usage is TRBV7-9 and J usage is TRBJ2-3; 11 nucleotides line up with TRBD1. V lost 3 bases, J lost 4 bases, and 6 bases stayed unmatched. The CDR3 consists of 16 residues. The germline V gene has CDR1 SEHNR and CDR2 FQNEAQ (reference sequence).

The chain employs TRBV2 and TRBJ1-1; 7 bases match TRBD1. The germline V gene encodes CDR1 SNHLY and CDR2 FYNNEI. The CDR3 length is 15 residues. The V and J ends lost 6 bases and 6 bases, in that order; junction bases with no gene match: 13. In nucleotides, the CDR3 is TGTGCCAGCAGGGCCAAGACAGGGACTATAGCTGAAGCTTTCTTT. It encodes CASRAKTGTIAEAFF.

This clonotype was recorded many times. The chain recombines TRBV15 with TRBJ2-7; no clear D gene. V lost 0 bases, J lost 0 bases, and 3 bases lay in between. The germline CDR1 and CDR2 sequences are LNHNV and YYDKDF (reference sequence). The CDR3 covers 13 residues. CDR3 sequence (DNA): TGTGCCACCAGCAGAGACATCTCCTACGAGCAGTACTTC. It yields the protein CATSRDISYEQYF.

This clonotype has at least ten counts. This rearrangement joins TRBV2 to TRBJ1-2; 8 nucleotides align to TRBD1. With 4 bases clipped from V and 3 bases from J, the junction kept 4 bases outside the gene matches. The CDR3 extends over 14 amino acids. The germline V gene encodes CDR1 SNHLY and CDR2 FYNNEI. DNA for the CDR3: TGTGCCAGCAGTGGGACAGGGTGGGACTATGGCTACACCTTC. Translating gives CASSGTGWDYGYTF.

This clonotype was detected a few times. The chain has TRBV20-1 and TRBJ2-7; no firm D call. CDR1 DFQATT and CDR2 SNEGSKA come from the germline V gene (reference sequence). V was trimmed by 0 bases and J by 2 bases, leaving 11 bases between them. The CDR3 consists of 14 residues. CDR3: CSARDPGRAYEQYF. The CDR3 DNA is TGCAGTGCTAGAGATCCGGGTCGGGCCTACGAGCAGTACTTC.

The V gene is TRBV7-8, the J gene TRBJ1-6, with TRBD1 identical over 8 bases. The CDR3 has 15 amino acids. CDR1 is SGHVS and CDR2 is FQNEAQ in the germline V gene. V dropped 4 bases and J dropped 6; count of bases not matched to a gene: 5. For the CDR3, the DNA is TGTGCCAGCAGCTCTCAGACAGGGGTTAATTCACCCCTCCACTTT. It is translated as CASSSQTGVNSPLHF.

The V gene is TRBV7-2, the J gene TRBJ2-2, with TRBD2 matching over 8 bases. CDR1 is SGHTA and CDR2 is FQGNSA in the germline V gene. After removal of 4 bases from V and 1 base from J, the junction contained 8 bases not matched to a gene. This CDR3 has 17 amino acids. The CDR3 DNA is TGTGCCAGCAGCTCAGCGGGGGCGGGGATGAACACCGGGGAGCTGTTTTTT. This sequence encodes CASSSAGAGMNTGELFF.

Only one count was recorded for this clonotype. The V and J genes are TRBV10-3 and TRBJ2-2; D uncertain. Germline values: CDR1 ENHRY, CDR2 SYGVKD. V lost 7 bases and J lost 2, with 8 bases in between. CDR3 length: 13 residues. The CDR3 here is CAIIEDNTGELFF. DNA of the CDR3: TGTGCCATCATCGAGGACAACACCGGGGAGCTGTTTTTT.

Comment on this clonotype: The junction shows a germline mismatch at one end, possibly a read error. CDR3 residues: CASSQTGTSKETQYF. CDR3 coding DNA: TGCGCCAGCAGCCAGACCGGGACAAGTAAAGAGACCCAGTACTTC. The chain has TRBV7-9 and TRBJ2-5, with a possible D match to TRBD1 (6 bases). Germline CDR1 is SEHNR and CDR2 is FQNEAQ (reference sequence). The CDR3 is 15 amino acids.

This clonotype was observed at least ten times. The genes are TRBV7-2 and TRBJ1-2, with D possibly matching TRBD1 (5 bases). Germline assignment: CDR1 SGHTA and CDR2 FQGNSA. Trimming left V 4 bases short and J 0 bases short, with 6 bases between. The CDR3 runs 13 residues. In DNA, the CDR3 is TGTGCCAGCAGCTCACAGGCTAACTATGGCTACACCTTC. It yields the protein CASSSQANYGYTF.

This clonotype came up a few times. The chain employs TRBV7-9 and TRBJ1-4, with 11 bases that match TRBD1. V lost 5 bases and J lost 8; bases outside the gene matches: 7. The CDR3 contains 15 residues. Germline-derived CDR1 and CDR2 are SEHNR and FQNEAQ (reference sequence). CDR3 sequence (DNA): TGTGCCAGCAGCGACCCGGGACAGGGGGGAGAAAAACTGTTTTTT. Its translation is CASSDPGQGGEKLFF.

This clonotype was detected many times. The gene calls are TRBV29-1 and TRBJ2-5; tentative D call: TRBD1 (6 bases). The germline CDR1 and CDR2 sequences are SQVTM and ANQGSEA. The length of the CDR3 is 14 residues. Trimming left V 6 bases short and J 7 bases short, with 21 bases between. The CDR3 bases are TGCAGCGTGCCCCAGGGGACGTACCATGGGACCCAGTACTTC. Amino acids: CSVPQGTYHGTQYF. Looking up the rest from reference TRBV29-1 and TRBJ2-5 gives the full variable domain: SAVISQKPSRDICQRGTSLTIQCQVDSQVTMMFWYRQQPGQSLTLIATANQGSEATYESGFVIDKFPISRPNLTFSTLTVSNMSPEDSSIYLCSVPQGTYHGTQYFGPGTRLLVL.

Points on this clonotype: Possible read error: a much larger clone is one base away. J is TRBJ2-7 and V is TRBV7-2; the match to TRBD1 covers 9 bases. Germline trimming cut 4 bases from V and 2 bases from J; bases unmatched to any gene: 3. Germline V gives CDR1 SGHTA, CDR2 FQGNSA. The CDR3 is 14 amino acids. The CDR3 bases are TGTGCCAGCAGCTGGGACAGGGTCCCCTACGAGCAGTACTTC. This codes for CASSWDRVPYEQYF.

This clonotype occurred once. One end of the junction varies from germline; a read error may be responsible. The chain has TRBV15 and TRBJ2-2, with D perhaps being TRBD1 or TRBD2 (6 bases each). From germline, CDR1 is LNHNV and CDR2 YYDKDF (reference sequence). The CDR3 length is 13 residues. CDR3 DNA: TGTGCCAGCAGCGTGGAGGGGGCCGGGGAGCTGTTTTTT. It translates to CASSVEGAGELFF.

This clonotype has only a few counts. This sequence joins TRBV6-5 and TRBJ2-7; tentatively, D is TRBD1 or TRBD2 (5 bases each). Deletions cut 0 bases from V and 1 base from J, with 10 bases between. The CDR3 extends over 15 amino acids. Germline loops: CDR1 MNHEY, CDR2 SVGAGI. CDR3 amino acids: CASSYSRDGSYEQYF. CDR3 DNA: TGTGCCAGCAGTTACTCCCGGGACGGATCCTACGAGCAGTACTTC.

The chain recombines TRBV7-9 with TRBJ2-7, with D perhaps matching TRBD2 (6 bases). Germline V CDR1 and CDR2: SEHNR, FQNEAQ (reference sequence). V was pared by 8 bases and J by 0 bases, with 11 bases between. This CDR3 region has 13 residues. CDR3 in DNA: TGTGCCAGCCAAGGCGGGGTCTCCTACGAGCAGTACTTC. Translating gives CASQGGVSYEQYF.

The chain has TRBV10-3 and TRBJ2-5, with 7 bases identical to TRBD1. Germline V gene sequence: CDR1 ENHRY, CDR2 SYGVKD. CDR3 length: 12 residues. The V gene end was trimmed by 10 bases and the J gene end by 5 bases; junction bases not matched to a gene: 7. The CDR3 DNA sequence: TGTGCCAGCAAAGGGGGCTGGGAGACCCAGTACTTC. Translated: CASKGGWETQYF.

Points on this clonotype: Its ends do not fully match the called genes, so a read error is possible. J is TRBJ1-2 and V is TRBV10-1; D is possibly TRBD1 (6 bases). Germline V CDR1 and CDR2: WNHNN, SYGVQD (reference sequence). The CDR3 sequence is 12 residues long. CDR3 protein: CASQGGHCGYTF. CDR3 in DNA: TGTGCCAGCCAAGGGGGTCACTGTGGCTACACCTTC.

This clonotype was seen repeatedly, ten times or more. The chain has TRBV29-1 and TRBJ2-5, with D unclear. This CDR3 is 12 amino acids long. Trimming pared 5 bases from V and 4 bases from J, leaving 11 bases between. The germline V gene has CDR1 SQVTM and CDR2 ANQGSEA. The CDR3 nucleotides are TGCAGCGTTCTCAGGACCGGAGAGACCCAGTACTTC. Its protein product is CSVLRTGETQYF.

This clonotype showed up many times. The chain carries TRBV15 and TRBJ2-5, with TRBD2 matching over 9 bases. The CDR3 spans 15 residues. CDR1 is LNHNV and CDR2 is YYDKDF in the germline V gene (reference sequence). V lost 1 base to trimming and J lost 5 bases; unmatched junction nucleotides: 5. The CDR3 loop reads CATSRGSGRWETQYF. The CDR3 region has the DNA TGTGCCACCAGCAGAGGTAGCGGGAGATGGGAGACCCAGTACTTC.

The chain has TRBV10-1 and TRBJ2-7, with 7 bases lining up with TRBD1. Trimming took 0 bases from V and 2 from J; bases not matched to a gene: 10. This CDR3 is built from 17 residues. Germline lookup yields CDR1 WNHNN and CDR2 SYGVQD (reference sequence). The CDR3 here is CASSESIRGRGPYEQYF. CDR3 coding DNA: TGCGCCAGCAGTGAGTCGATCAGGGGGAGAGGGCCCTACGAGCAGTACTTC.

The genes are TRBV12-3 or TRBV12-4 and TRBJ1-1; D gene uncertain. The ends were cut back, 3 bases at V and 4 bases at J, with 9 bases in the middle. This CDR3 has 13 residues. Here the CDR3 reads CASSFREGTEAFF. The CDR3, as DNA: TGTGCCAGCAGTTTCCGGGAGGGCACTGAAGCTTTCTTT.